These 26 T cell receptor beta chains came from one sample sequenced in a study of control samples from healthy donors and cancer patients. Repertoires were generated with immunoSEQ multiplex PCR, while TCRdb's copy carries only in-frame clones and drops some. The sample holds around 41,000 clones, around 82% seen once. The sequencing sample was made of PBMCs. These receptors came from a woman aged 55-75 years with lung cancer.

In DNA, the CDR3 is TGTGCCAGTAGTATGAGTTCAGGGGCAGCTTTCTTT. It codes for CASSMSSGAAFF. The chain carries TRBV19 and TRBJ1-1; perhaps TRBD1 as D (6 bases). In germline, CDR1 is LNHDA, CDR2 SQIVND (reference sequence). V lost 3 bases and J lost 10, with 12 bases in between. This CDR3 is built from 12 residues.

The chain combines TRBV2 with TRBJ1-1; D is perhaps TRBD1 (5 bases). Between the trimmed V and J ends, which lost 2 bases and 1 base, there was a span of 11 bases. CDR3 length: 15 residues. Germline V gene data show CDR1 as SNHLY and CDR2 as FYNNEI. This CDR3 is CASSEHMGQNTEAFF. CDR3 bases: TGTGCCAGCAGTGAACATATGGGGCAGAACACTGAAGCTTTCTTT.

This rearrangement joins TRBV3-1 (or the pseudogene TRBV3-2) to TRBJ2-2; 8 bases map to TRBD2. CDR1 LGHDT and CDR2 YNNKEL come from the germline V gene (reference sequence). Trimming took 4 bases from V and 4 from J; bases not matched to a gene: 8. This CDR3 spans 16 amino acids. CDR3 sequence: CASSRGGTSLTGELFF. In DNA form, the CDR3 reads TGTGCCAGCAGCCGAGGAGGGACTAGTCTCACCGGGGAGCTGTTTTTT.

This clone was seen a handful of times. The rearrangement uses TRBV11-2 and TRBJ1-1; no clear D gene. The CDR3 extends over 12 amino acids. CDR1 is SGHAT and CDR2 is FQNNGV in the germline V gene. The V end was cut by 7 bases, the J end by 5 bases, with 11 bases between. CDR3 amino acids: CASNKILTEAFF. The CDR3 region has the DNA TGTGCCAGCAACAAAATCCTGACTGAAGCTTTCTTT.

The genes are TRBV18 and TRBJ2-1; the match to TRBD2 covers 7 bases. The CDR3 extends over 16 amino acids. With V trimmed by 2 bases and J by 3 bases, 7 bases remained unmatched. Germline CDR1 reads KGHSH; CDR2 reads LQKENI. The CDR3 here is CASSPSASGIYNEQFF. The CDR3 nucleotides are TGTGCCAGCTCACCATCAGCGAGCGGGATCTACAATGAGCAGTTCTTC.

The chain carries TRBV6-5 and TRBJ1-1; the D is unclear. V shed 6 bases and J shed 1 base, with 12 bases lying between them. This CDR3 is 14 amino acids long. Germline loops: CDR1 MNHEY, CDR2 SVGAGI. CDR3 sequence: CASRPGQANTEAFF. Here the CDR3 DNA reads TGTGCCAGCAGACCCGGGCAGGCGAACACTGAAGCTTTCTTT.

This clone was recorded a few times. The chain has TRBV27 and TRBJ1-2, with D hard to call. The germline CDR1 and CDR2 sequences are MNHEY and SMNVEV (reference sequence). V was shortened by 6 bases and J by 3 bases, with 17 bases between the two germline ends. The CDR3 totals 15 residues. The CDR3 DNA reads TGTGCCAGCAGGGAGGACGCCAGCAACTACTATGGCTACACCTTC. Its translation is CASREDASNYYGYTF.

The CDR3 loop reads CASSDPRRRNTEAFF. DNA of the CDR3: TGTGCCAGCAGTGACCCGCGGAGACGGAACACTGAAGCTTTCTTT. The gene calls are TRBV6-1 and TRBJ1-1; no firm D call. The CDR3 covers 15 residues. CDR1 is MNHNS, CDR2 SASEGT, per germline. Trimming cost V 3 bases and J 1 base, with 12 bases left between them.

The gene calls are TRBV3-1 (or the pseudogene TRBV3-2) and TRBJ1-2, with D hard to call. The CDR3 is 14 amino acids. Germline CDR1 and CDR2: LGHDT and YNNKEL (reference sequence). V was trimmed by 3 bases and J by 2 bases, leaving 10 bases between them. DNA of the CDR3: TGTGCCAGCAGCCAGTCAGTGTCAAACTATGGCTACACCTTC. This gives the protein CASSQSVSNYGYTF.

Notes on this clone: A read error may account for a junction end that differs from germline. The V and J genes are TRBV5-6 and TRBJ2-1, with 9 bases fitting TRBD2. The CDR3 spans 11 residues. Germline V gives CDR1 SGHDT, CDR2 YYEEEE. The CDR3: CASSFGTSKLF. The CDR3, as DNA: TGTGCCAGCAGCTTTGGGACTAGCAAGCTCTTC.

J is TRBJ2-2 and V is TRBV19, with no clear D. Trimming removed 4 bases at V and 1 base at J, with 7 bases between. The CDR3 contains 14 residues. Germline loops: CDR1 LNHDA, CDR2 SQIVND (reference sequence). The CDR3 spells CASSSGMNTGELFF. The CDR3 nucleotides read TGTGCCAGTAGTAGTGGGATGAACACCGGGGAGCTGTTTTTT.

The chain carries TRBV6-2 or TRBV6-3 and TRBJ1-1; D is unclear. V was pared by 4 bases and J by 1 base, with 10 bases between. CDR3 length: 14 amino acids. The germline CDR1 and CDR2 sequences are MNHEY and SVGEGT. CDR3 in DNA: TGTGCCAGCAGTTCCCCCGGGAGGAACACTGAAGCTTTCTTT. This encodes CASSSPGRNTEAFF.

The chain combines TRBV5-6 with TRBJ1-1; possible D gene TRBD1, 5 bases. Between the trimmed V and J ends, which lost 5 bases and 5 bases, there was a span of 13 bases. Germline V gene sequence: CDR1 SGHDT, CDR2 YYEEEE. The CDR3 covers 13 residues. CDR3 protein: CASSWDQETEAFF. In DNA form, the CDR3 reads TGTGCCAGCAGTTGGGACCAAGAGACTGAAGCTTTCTTT. Based on the CDR3 plus reference TRBV5-6 and TRBJ1-1, the full variable domain is DAGVTQSPTHLIKTRGQQVTLRCSPKSGHDTVSWYQQALGQGPQFIFQYYEEEERQRGNFPDRFSGHQFPNYSSELNVNALLLGDSALYLCASSWDQETEAFFGQGTRLTVV.

V gene TRBV5-4 combines with J gene TRBJ1-1, with D maybe TRBD1 (5 bases). V lost 3 bases to trimming and J lost 7 bases, with 13 bases between them. Germline V gives CDR1 SGHNT, CDR2 YYREEE (reference sequence). There are 13 residues in the CDR3. CDR3 loop: CASSSQGISEAFF. CDR3 coding DNA: TGTGCCAGCAGCTCCCAGGGCATCAGTGAAGCTTTCTTT.

The chain employs TRBV11-2 and TRBJ1-6; D unclear. Between the trimmed V and J ends, which lost 5 bases and 2 bases, there was a span of 7 bases. This CDR3 spans 14 amino acids. CDR1 and CDR2 from the germline V gene are SGHAT and FQNNGV. The CDR3 sequence: CASSPLAYNSPLHF. The CDR3 region has the DNA TGTGCCAGCAGCCCGCTAGCCTATAATTCACCCCTCCACTTT.

This clone was observed once. The rearrangement links TRBV6-5 to TRBJ1-1, with D hard to call. The CDR3 is 13 amino acids. Germline-derived CDR1 and CDR2 are MNHEY and SVGAGI. Trimming removed 2 bases at V and 3 bases at J, with 7 bases between. CDR3 in DNA: TGTGCCAGCAGTTACCGGACCGACACTGAAGCTTTCTTT. Residues: CASSYRTDTEAFF.

The V call is TRBV7-9, the J call TRBJ2-7, with D unclear. This CDR3 is 17 amino acids long. V shed 5 bases and J shed 3 bases, with 23 bases lying between them. Germline V gives CDR1 SEHNR, CDR2 FQNEAQ (reference sequence). The DNA for the CDR3 is TGTGCCAGCAGCCCCCGAGATGGCTACGGACCGGACTACGAGCAGTACTTC. It codes for CASSPRDGYGPDYEQYF.

The J gene is TRBJ1-5, the V gene TRBV27, with 8 bases that match TRBD1. Germline CDR1 and CDR2: MNHEY and SMNVEV (reference sequence). The CDR3 is made up of 14 amino acids. V lost 4 bases and J lost 11; bases outside the gene matches: 10. The CDR3 nucleotides are TGTGCCAGCAGTTCCGGGACAGGCCTTTCAGCCCAGCATTTT. Translation gives CASSSGTGLSAQHF.

This clone has a handful of counts. This chain uses TRBV5-6 with TRBJ2-4; TRBD1 matches 7 bases. The V gene's germline CDR1 is SGHDT and CDR2 YYEEEE. This CDR3 has 15 amino acids. Germline trimming cut 5 bases from V and 1 base from J; bases unmatched to any gene: 6. The CDR3, as DNA: TGTGCCAGCAGAAAAACAGGGGTCGCCAAAAACATTCAGTACTTC. Protein: CASRKTGVAKNIQYF.

This clone was detected only once. J is TRBJ2-3 and V is TRBV19, with 8 bases aligning to TRBD1. The length of the CDR3 is 15 residues. Germline loops: CDR1 LNHDA, CDR2 SQIVND (reference sequence). Trimming removed 0 bases from V and 3 bases from J; junction bases left unmatched: 2. CDR3 protein: CASSIDGQGTDTQYF. The CDR3 nucleotides read TGTGCCAGTAGTATAGACGGACAGGGAACAGATACGCAGTATTTT.

This chain uses TRBV5-1 with TRBJ2-1; 8 nucleotides match TRBD1. The CDR3 contains 15 residues. Per the germline V gene, CDR1 is SGHRS and CDR2 is YFSETQ. V dropped 5 bases and J dropped 6; count of bases not matched to a gene: 10. The CDR3 loop reads CASSDRGSPLNEQFF. The CDR3 DNA follows: TGCGCCAGCAGTGACAGGGGCTCCCCCCTCAATGAGCAGTTCTTC. Full variable domain (rest looked up from reference TRBV5-1 and TRBJ2-1): KAGVTQTPRYLIKTRGQQVTLSCSPISGHRSVSWYQQTPGQGLQFLFEYFSETQRNKGNFPGRFSGRQFSNSRSEMNVSTLELGDSALYLCASSDRGSPLNEQFFGPGTRLTVL.

The V and J genes are TRBV12-3 or TRBV12-4 and TRBJ2-7; D is unresolved. V lost 6 bases, J lost 0 bases, and 3 bases lay in between. This CDR3 region has 11 residues. The CDR3 is CASRVSYEQYF. In nucleotides, the CDR3 is TGTGCCAGCAGGGTCTCCTACGAGCAGTACTTC.

The rearrangement joins TRBV11-2 to TRBJ2-3; 8 nucleotides align to TRBD2. Germline loops: CDR1 SGHAT, CDR2 FQNNGV. J gave up 0 bases and V 4 bases, and 15 bases lay outside the gene matches. The CDR3 consists of 19 residues. CDR3 region: CASSSTYGERERSTDTQYF. CDR3 nucleotide sequence: TGTGCCAGCAGCTCAACCTACGGGGAGCGGGAGAGGAGCACAGATACGCAGTATTTT.

Concerning this clone itself: Other DNA sequences in the same sample also yield this CDR3. J is TRBJ1-2 and V is TRBV7-9; D unresolved. Germline CDR1 is SEHNR and CDR2 is FQNEAQ (reference sequence). CDR3 length: 13 residues. V was cut by 1 base and J by 2 bases, with 5 bases left in between. The CDR3 protein is CASSLDSNYGYTF. DNA for the CDR3: TGTGCCAGCAGCTTAGATTCGAACTATGGCTACACCTTC. The full variable domain, rest sourced from reference TRBV7-9 and TRBJ1-2, is DTGVSQNPRHKITKRGQNVTFRCDPISEHNRLYWYRQTLGQGPEFLTYFQNEAQLEKSRLLSDRFSAERPKGSFSTLEIQRTEQGDSAMYLCASSLDSNYGYTFGSGTRLTVV.

This clone has just one count. This sequence joins TRBV7-3 and TRBJ2-1, with D tentatively TRBD2 (6 bases). The CDR3 extends over 12 amino acids. V was clipped by 5 bases and J by 11 bases, with 13 bases between them. In germline, CDR1 is SGHTA, CDR2 FQGTGA. The CDR3 loop reads CASSNYGGKQFF. CDR3 in DNA: TGTGCCAGCAGCAATTACGGGGGTAAGCAGTTCTTC.

The V gene is TRBV12-5, the J gene TRBJ2-1; no reliable D call. Trimming removed 1 base at V and 9 bases at J, with 4 bases between. Germline CDR1 is LGHNT and CDR2 is FRNRAP. The CDR3 contains 11 residues. CDR3 amino acids: CASGLAGEQFF. CDR3 nucleotide sequence: TGTGCTAGTGGTTTGGCGGGTGAGCAGTTCTTC.